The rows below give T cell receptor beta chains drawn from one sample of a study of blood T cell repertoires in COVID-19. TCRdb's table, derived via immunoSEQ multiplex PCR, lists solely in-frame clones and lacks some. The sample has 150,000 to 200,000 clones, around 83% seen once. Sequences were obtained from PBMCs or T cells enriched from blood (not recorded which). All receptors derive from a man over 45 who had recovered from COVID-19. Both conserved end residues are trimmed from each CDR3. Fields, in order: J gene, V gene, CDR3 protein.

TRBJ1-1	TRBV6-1	ASSPVNTEAF
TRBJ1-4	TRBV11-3	ASSLRGGEKLF
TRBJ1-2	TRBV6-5	ASSQQGAGSGCT
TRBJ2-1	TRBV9	ASSVAGLAGYNEQF
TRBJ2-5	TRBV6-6	ASSYSFETQY
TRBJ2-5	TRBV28	ASSLFGRTLGGGPQETQY
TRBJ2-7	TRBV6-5	ASRYPGQDYEQY
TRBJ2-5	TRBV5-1	ASSLEDRGRETQY
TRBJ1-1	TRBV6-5	ASSYSGSGGTEAF
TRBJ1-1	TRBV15	ATSRDSAGVYTEAF
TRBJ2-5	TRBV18	ASSPPLTGQETQY
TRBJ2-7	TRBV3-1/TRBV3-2	ASSQLGLAGGPYEQY
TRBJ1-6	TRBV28	ASSTKRQGRGSPLH
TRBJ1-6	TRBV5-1	ASSLVSAGTADSPLH
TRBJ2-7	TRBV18	ASSPRTGENEQY
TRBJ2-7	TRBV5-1	ASSLGDSGEQY
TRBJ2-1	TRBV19	ASSLQRGAYNEQF
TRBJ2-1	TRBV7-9	ASSLLGLENEQF
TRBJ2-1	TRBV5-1	ASSLSSGGAYNEQF
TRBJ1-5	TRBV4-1	ASSQDRATDIANQPQH
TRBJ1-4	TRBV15	ATSINLGQVNEKLF
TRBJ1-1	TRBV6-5	ASSGTNQRSTEAF